Listed here are 15 T cell receptor beta chains from one sample, sequenced in a study of regulatory and conventional T cells in breast cancer. TCRdb independently ran MiXCR on the PCR reads; one entry per CDR3 protein. The repertoire has roughly 16,000 distinct CDR3 sequences, about 32% of them found once; the top ten carry less than 2%. The source material was conventional T cells from blood. Receptors were obtained from a female donor in good health.

This CDR3 is CASSQGLAGAHYEQYF. The DNA of the CDR3 is TGTGCCAGCAGTCAGGGACTAGCGGGGGCCCATTACGAGCAGTACTTC. The chain employs TRBV6-2 or TRBV6-3 and TRBJ2-7, with 14 bases identical to TRBD2. Germline-derived CDR1 and CDR2 are MNHEY and SVGEGT. With 5 bases clipped from V and 4 bases from J, the junction kept 7 bases outside the gene matches. The CDR3 contains 16 residues.

The chain employs TRBV20-1 and TRBJ2-3; 10 bases map to TRBD2. CDR3 size: 14 residues. The germline V gene has CDR1 DFQATT and CDR2 SNEGSKA (reference sequence). V lost 4 bases to trimming and J lost 2 bases; unmatched junction nucleotides: 3. The CDR3 nucleotides are TGCAGTGCTACTAGCGGGAGCGACACAGATACGCAGTATTTT. This gives the protein CSATSGSDTDTQYF.

The rearrangement links TRBV28 to TRBJ1-1; D unresolved. Germline CDR1 and CDR2: MDHEN and SYDVKM. The ends were cut back, 9 bases at V and 1 base at J, with 6 bases in the middle. CDR3 length equals 11 residues. Here the CDR3 DNA reads TGTGCCAGTAAGGAGAACACTGAAGCTTTCTTT. It specifies CASKENTEAFF.

By share, this clonotype ranks as medium-sized (0.01 to 0.1%). The rearrangement joins TRBV7-3 to TRBJ2-7; TRBD1 agrees at 9 bases. This CDR3 spans 16 amino acids. The junction had 8 bases not matched to a gene; V was cut back by 5 bases and J by 0 bases. Per the germline V gene, CDR1 is SGHTA and CDR2 is FQGTGA. The CDR3 region is CASSPGQGRTSYEQYF. The CDR3 DNA reads as TGTGCCAGCAGCCCGGGACAGGGTAGAACCTCCTACGAGCAGTACTTC.

J is TRBJ2-5 and V is TRBV20-1; 7 bases are a match to TRBD2. Germline trimming cut 2 bases from V and 2 bases from J; bases unmatched to any gene: 5. This CDR3 region has 14 residues. Germline V CDR1 and CDR2: DFQATT, SNEGSKA (reference sequence). The CDR3 sequence: CSARSAGLQETQYF. CDR3 nucleotides: TGCAGTGCTAGATCAGCGGGGCTACAAGAGACCCAGTACTTC.

In the case of this clonotype: A junction boundary mismatches the germline segment, possibly from a read error. The genes are TRBV6-1 and TRBJ1-2, with 11 bases lining up with TRBD1. Germline V gives CDR1 MNHNS, CDR2 SASEGT. This CDR3 is built from 16 residues. The CDR3 DNA is TGTGCCAGCAGTAAAGGGACAGGGGGTCCATATTATGGCTACGCCTTC. Translation: CASSKGTGGPYYGYAF.

The rearrangement uses TRBV12-3 or TRBV12-4 and TRBJ1-1; perhaps TRBD1 as D (5 bases). The V end was cut by 6 bases, the J end by 6 bases, with 14 bases between. The CDR3 runs 13 residues. The DNA of the CDR3 is TGTGCCAGCAGGAGGGACCAGTGGGCTGAAGCTTTCTTT. It specifies CASRRDQWAEAFF.

CDR3 sequence reads: CASSLPLRQGIHGYTF. CDR3 bases: TGTGCCAGCAGCTTGCCACTCCGACAGGGAATCCATGGCTACACCTTC. The chain has TRBV7-9 and TRBJ1-2, with TRBD1 matching over 7 bases. V dropped 3 bases and J dropped 6; count of bases not matched to a gene: 13. There are 16 residues in the CDR3. In germline, CDR1 is SEHNR, CDR2 FQNEAQ (reference sequence).

The CDR3: CASSLTSGFNSPLHF. The CDR3 bases are TGTGCCAGCAGCTTAACGTCCGGGTTTAATTCACCCCTCCACTTT. The chain uses TRBV7-3 and TRBJ1-6; D is undetermined. The ends were cut back, 0 bases at V and 6 bases at J, with 9 bases in the middle. The CDR3 is 15 residues long. CDR1 SGHTA and CDR2 FQGTGA come from the germline V gene.

V and J are TRBV5-1 and TRBJ1-1; no firm D call. Germline-derived CDR1 and CDR2 are SGHRS and YFSETQ. V lost 4 bases to trimming and J lost 2 bases, with 9 bases between them. The CDR3 loop spans 13 amino acids. CDR3 DNA sequence: TGCGCCAGCAGCCGTGCGGCAAACACTGAAGCTTTCTTT. Its protein is CASSRAANTEAFF.

The V call is TRBV4-2, the J call TRBJ1-5, with TRBD1 matching over 8 bases. This CDR3 is built from 18 residues. V was clipped by 0 bases and J by 7 bases; unmatched bases: 14. Looked up from germline, CDR1 is LGHNA and CDR2 is YNFKEQ. DNA of the CDR3: TGTGCCAGCAGCCAAGATTCCGCAGGGGGCACCGGACGACAGCCCCAGCATTTT. It specifies CASSQDSAGGTGRQPQHF.

Points on this clonotype: Mismatch with germline at one junction end may stem from a read error. The V call is TRBV7-3, the J call TRBJ2-1, with 8 bases that match TRBD2. The germline gives CDR1 SGHTA, CDR2 FQGTGA. The CDR3 has 15 residues. CDR3 coding DNA: TGTGCCAGCAGCTTAAACGGGGGGGTTAGAAATGAGCAGTCCTTC. Translating it yields CASSLNGGVRNEQSF.

The J gene is TRBJ2-7, the V gene TRBV7-9; 9 bases align to TRBD2. V lost 1 base and J lost 6; bases outside the gene matches: 10. CDR3 size: 16 residues. From germline, CDR1 is SEHNR and CDR2 FQNEAQ (reference sequence). The CDR3 nucleotides are TGTGCCAGCAGCTTAGGGGATAGCGGGAGATTGGGCGAGCAGTACTTC. This sequence encodes CASSLGDSGRLGEQYF.

This clonotype was seen only a few times. The chain combines TRBV18 with TRBJ2-3; 11 bases line up with TRBD2. This CDR3 has 15 amino acids. Per the germline V gene, CDR1 is KGHSH and CDR2 is LQKENI. V shed 6 bases and J 4 bases; nucleotides not matched to a gene: 6. The DNA for the CDR3 is TGTGCCAGCTCCCCAACTAGCGGGAGCCCAGATACGCAGTATTTT. Its translation: CASSPTSGSPDTQYF.

This clonotype was seen just once. This chain connects TRBV6-5 to TRBJ1-1; the D gene is possibly TRBD1 (6 bases). CDR3 length: 15 residues. The germline CDR1 and CDR2 sequences are MNHEY and SVGAGI. V lost 8 bases and J 1 base, leaving 17 bases between the germline ends. CDR3 nucleotide sequence: TGTGCCAGCGGTCCTCGGACAGCCCGGAACACTGAAGCTTTCTTT. Translation gives CASGPRTARNTEAFF.